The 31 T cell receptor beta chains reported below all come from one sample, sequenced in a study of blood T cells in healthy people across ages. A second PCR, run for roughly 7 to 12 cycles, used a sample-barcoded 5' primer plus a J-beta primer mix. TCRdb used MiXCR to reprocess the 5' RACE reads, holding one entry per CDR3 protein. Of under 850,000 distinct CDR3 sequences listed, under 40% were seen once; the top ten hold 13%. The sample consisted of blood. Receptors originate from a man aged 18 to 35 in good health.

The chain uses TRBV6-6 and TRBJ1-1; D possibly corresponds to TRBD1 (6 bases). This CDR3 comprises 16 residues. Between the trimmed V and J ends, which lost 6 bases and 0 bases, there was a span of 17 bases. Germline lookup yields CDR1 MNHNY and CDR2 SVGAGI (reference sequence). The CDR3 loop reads CASRVQGRLLNTEAFF. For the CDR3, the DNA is TGTGCCAGCAGGGTACAGGGCCGGCTCTTGAACACTGAAGCTTTCTTT.

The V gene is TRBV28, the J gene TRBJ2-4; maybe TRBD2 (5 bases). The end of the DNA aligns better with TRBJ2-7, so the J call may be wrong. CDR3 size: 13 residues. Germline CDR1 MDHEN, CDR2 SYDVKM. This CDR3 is CASSLSVSDEQYF. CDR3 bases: TGTGCCAGCAGTCTTAGCGTGAGTGACGAGCAGTACTTC.

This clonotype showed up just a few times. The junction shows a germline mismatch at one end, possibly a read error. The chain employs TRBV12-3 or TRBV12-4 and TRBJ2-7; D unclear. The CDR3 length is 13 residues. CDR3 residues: CAGSLVGDYEQYF. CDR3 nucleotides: TGTGCCGGCAGTTTAGTAGGAGACTACGAGCAGTACTTC.

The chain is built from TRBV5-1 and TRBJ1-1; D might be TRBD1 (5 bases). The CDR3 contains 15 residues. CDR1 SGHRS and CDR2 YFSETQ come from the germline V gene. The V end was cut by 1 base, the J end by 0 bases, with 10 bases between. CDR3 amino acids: CASSLWGTVNTEAFF. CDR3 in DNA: TGCGCCAGCAGCTTGTGGGGGACGGTGAACACTGAAGCTTTCTTT. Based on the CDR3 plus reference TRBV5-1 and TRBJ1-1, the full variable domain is KAGVTQTPRYLIKTRGQQVTLSCSPISGHRSVSWYQQTPGQGLQFLFEYFSETQRNKGNFPGRFSGRQFSNSRSEMNVSTLELGDSALYLCASSLWGTVNTEAFFGQGTRLTVV.

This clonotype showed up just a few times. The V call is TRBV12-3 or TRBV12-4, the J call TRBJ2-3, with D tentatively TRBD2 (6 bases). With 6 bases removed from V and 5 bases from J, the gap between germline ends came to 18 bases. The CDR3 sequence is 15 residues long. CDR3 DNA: TGTGCCAGCAGCCTGCCGGGACCGGGGGAAGATACGCAGTATTTT. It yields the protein CASSLPGPGEDTQYF.

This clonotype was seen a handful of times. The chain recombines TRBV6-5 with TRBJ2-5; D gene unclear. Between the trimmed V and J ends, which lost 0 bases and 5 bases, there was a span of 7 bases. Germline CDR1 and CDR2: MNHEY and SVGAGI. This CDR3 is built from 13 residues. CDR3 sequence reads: CASSYSDWETQYF. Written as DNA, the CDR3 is TGTGCCAGCAGTTACTCCGACTGGGAGACCCAGTACTTC.

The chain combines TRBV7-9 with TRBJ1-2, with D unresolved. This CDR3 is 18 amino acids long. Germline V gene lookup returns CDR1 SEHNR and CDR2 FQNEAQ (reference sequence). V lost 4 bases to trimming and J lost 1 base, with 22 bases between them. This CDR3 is CASSSPGFERLVNYGYTF. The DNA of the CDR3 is TGTGCCAGCAGCTCCCCGGGTTTCGAGAGATTAGTTAACTATGGCTACACCTTC.

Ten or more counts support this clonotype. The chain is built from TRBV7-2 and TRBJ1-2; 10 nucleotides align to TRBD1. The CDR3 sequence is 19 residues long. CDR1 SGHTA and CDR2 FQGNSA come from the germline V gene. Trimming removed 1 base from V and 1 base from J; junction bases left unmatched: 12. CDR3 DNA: TGTGCCAGCAGCTTAGGGGTGACAGGGGGCCAGGGCCGTAACTATGGCTACACCTTC. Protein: CASSLGVTGGQGRNYGYTF.

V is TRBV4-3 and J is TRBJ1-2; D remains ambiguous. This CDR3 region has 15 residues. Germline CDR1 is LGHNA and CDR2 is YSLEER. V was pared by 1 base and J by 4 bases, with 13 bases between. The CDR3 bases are TGCGCCAGCAGCCAAGCTCGCAGTCCCTTCTATGGCTACACCTTC. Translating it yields CASSQARSPFYGYTF.

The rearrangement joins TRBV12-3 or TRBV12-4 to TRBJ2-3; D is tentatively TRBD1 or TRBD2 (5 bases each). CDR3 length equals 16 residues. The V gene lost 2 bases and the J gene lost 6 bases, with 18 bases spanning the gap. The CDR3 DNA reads TGTGCCAGCAGTTTAACCCGGGACGGCCGAGGGGATACGCAGTATTTT. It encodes CASSLTRDGRGDTQYF.

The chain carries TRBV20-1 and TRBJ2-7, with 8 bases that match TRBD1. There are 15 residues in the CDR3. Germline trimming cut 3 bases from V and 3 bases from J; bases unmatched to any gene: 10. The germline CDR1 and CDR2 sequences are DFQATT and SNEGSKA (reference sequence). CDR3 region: CSASLGTGAVYEQYF. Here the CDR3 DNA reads TGCAGTGCTAGTTTGGGGACAGGCGCCGTCTACGAGCAGTACTTC.

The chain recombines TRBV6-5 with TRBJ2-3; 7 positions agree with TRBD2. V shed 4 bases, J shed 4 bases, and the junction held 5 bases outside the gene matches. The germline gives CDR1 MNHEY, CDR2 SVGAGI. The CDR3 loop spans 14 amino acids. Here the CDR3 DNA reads TGTGCCAGCAGTTTTGAACTAGCGTCAGATACGCAGTATTTT. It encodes CASSFELASDTQYF.

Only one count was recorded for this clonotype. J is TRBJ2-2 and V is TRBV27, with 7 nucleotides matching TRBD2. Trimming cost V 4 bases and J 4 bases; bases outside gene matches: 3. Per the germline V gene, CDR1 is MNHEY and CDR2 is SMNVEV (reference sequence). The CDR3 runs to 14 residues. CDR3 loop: CASSSRGSTGELFF. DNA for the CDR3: TGTGCCAGCAGTTCGCGGGGGAGCACCGGGGAGCTGTTTTTT.

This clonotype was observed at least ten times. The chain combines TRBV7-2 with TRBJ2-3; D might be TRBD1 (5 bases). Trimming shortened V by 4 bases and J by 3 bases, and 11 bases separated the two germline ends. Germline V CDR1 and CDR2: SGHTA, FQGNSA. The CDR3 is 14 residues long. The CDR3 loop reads CASSSQAGTDTQYF. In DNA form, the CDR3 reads TGTGCCAGCAGCTCACAGGCAGGGACAGATACGCAGTATTTT.

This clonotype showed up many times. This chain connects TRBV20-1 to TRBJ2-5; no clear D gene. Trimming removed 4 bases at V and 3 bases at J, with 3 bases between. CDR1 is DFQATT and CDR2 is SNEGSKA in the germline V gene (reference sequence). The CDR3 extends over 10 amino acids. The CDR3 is CSAIKETQYF. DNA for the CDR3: TGCAGTGCTATTAAAGAGACCCAGTACTTC.

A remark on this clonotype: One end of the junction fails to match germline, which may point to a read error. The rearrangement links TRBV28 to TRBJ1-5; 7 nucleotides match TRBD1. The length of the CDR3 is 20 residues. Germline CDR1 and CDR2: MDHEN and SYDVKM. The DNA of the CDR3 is TGTGCCGGCAGTGACATGACAGGGAGGCTTATTTTCCTTAGCAATCAGCCCCAGCATTTT. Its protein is CAGSDMTGRLIFLSNQPQHF.

DNA of the CDR3: TGTGCCAGCAGCATCTACAGGGCGGCGGCTTTCTTT. Protein sequence: CASSIYRAAAFF. This sequence joins TRBV11-2 and TRBJ1-1, with a tentative D call TRBD1 (6 bases). Looked up from germline, CDR1 is SGHAT and CDR2 is FQNNGV. The CDR3 is 12 residues long. Trimming took off 5 bases at V and 11 bases at J, with 15 bases between the two ends.

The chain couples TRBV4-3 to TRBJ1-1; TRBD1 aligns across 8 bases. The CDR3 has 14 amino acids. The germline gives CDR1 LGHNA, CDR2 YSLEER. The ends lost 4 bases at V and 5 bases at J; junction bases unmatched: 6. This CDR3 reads CASSPETGATEAFF. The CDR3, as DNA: TGCGCCAGCAGCCCGGAGACAGGGGCAACTGAAGCTTTCTTT.

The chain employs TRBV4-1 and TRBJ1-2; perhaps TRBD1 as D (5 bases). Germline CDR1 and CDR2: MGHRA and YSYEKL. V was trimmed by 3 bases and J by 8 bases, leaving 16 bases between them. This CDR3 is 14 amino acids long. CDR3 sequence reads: CASSQRTLSKGYTF. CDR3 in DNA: TGCGCCAGCAGCCAGCGGACACTTTCGAAAGGCTACACCTTC.

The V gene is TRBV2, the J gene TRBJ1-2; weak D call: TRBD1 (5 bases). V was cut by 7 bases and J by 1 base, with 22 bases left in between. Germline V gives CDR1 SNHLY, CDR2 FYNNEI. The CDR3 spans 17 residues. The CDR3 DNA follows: TGTGCCAGCATCCTCTCGCCCCGAGGAGACAGTAACTATGGCTACACCTTC. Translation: CASILSPRGDSNYGYTF.

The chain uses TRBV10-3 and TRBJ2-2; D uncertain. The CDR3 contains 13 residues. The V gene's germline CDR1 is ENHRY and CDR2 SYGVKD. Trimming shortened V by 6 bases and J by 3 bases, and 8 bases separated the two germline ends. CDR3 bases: TGTGCCATCAGCGTTGGGGACACCGGGGAGCTGTTTTTT. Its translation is CAISVGDTGELFF.

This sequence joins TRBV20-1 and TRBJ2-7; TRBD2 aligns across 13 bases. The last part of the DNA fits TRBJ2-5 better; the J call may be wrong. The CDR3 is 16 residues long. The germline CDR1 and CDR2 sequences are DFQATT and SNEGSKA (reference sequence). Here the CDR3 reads CSAKRLAGGSQETQYF. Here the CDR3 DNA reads TGCAGTGCTAAGAGACTAGCGGGAGGTTCTCAAGAGACCCAGTACTTC.

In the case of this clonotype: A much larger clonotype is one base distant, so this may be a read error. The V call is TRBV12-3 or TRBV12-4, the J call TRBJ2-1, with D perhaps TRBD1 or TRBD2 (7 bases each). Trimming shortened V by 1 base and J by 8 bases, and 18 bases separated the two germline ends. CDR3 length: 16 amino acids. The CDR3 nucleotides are TGTGCCAGCAGTTTAGAGGGGGCTAGCGGATACGATGAGCAGTTCTTC. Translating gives CASSLEGASGYDEQFF.

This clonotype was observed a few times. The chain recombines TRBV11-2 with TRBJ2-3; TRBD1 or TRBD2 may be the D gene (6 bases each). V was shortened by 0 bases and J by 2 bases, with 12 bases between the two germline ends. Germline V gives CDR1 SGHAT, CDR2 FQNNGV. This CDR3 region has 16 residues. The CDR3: CASSLDRGGNTDTQYF. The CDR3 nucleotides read TGTGCCAGCAGCTTAGACAGGGGAGGTAACACAGATACGCAGTATTTT. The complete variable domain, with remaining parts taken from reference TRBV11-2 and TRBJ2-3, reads EAGVAQSPRYKIIEKRQSVAFWCNPISGHATLYWYQQILGQGPKLLIQFQNNGVVDDSQLPKDRFSAERLKGVDSTLKIQPAKLEDSAVYLCASSLDRGGNTDTQYFGPGTRLTVL.

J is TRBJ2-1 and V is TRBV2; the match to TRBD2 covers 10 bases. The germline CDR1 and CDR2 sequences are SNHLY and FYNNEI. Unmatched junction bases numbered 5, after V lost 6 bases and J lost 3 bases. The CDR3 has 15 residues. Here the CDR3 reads CASSPLAGYYNEQFF. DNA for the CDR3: TGTGCCAGCAGCCCACTAGCGGGGTACTACAATGAGCAGTTCTTC.

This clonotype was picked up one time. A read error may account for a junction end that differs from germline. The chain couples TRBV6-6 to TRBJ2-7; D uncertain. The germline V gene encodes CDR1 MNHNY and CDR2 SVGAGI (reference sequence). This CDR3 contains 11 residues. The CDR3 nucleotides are TGTGCCAGCAGTGTCGCCAACGAGCGGTACTTC. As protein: CASSVANERYF.

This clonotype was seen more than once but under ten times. The CDR3 region is CASSWTFSGITDTQYF. In nucleotides, the CDR3 is TGTGCCAGCAGCTGGACTTTTAGCGGTATCACAGATACGCAGTATTTT. The chain links TRBV3-1 to TRBJ2-3, with D possibly being TRBD2 (6 bases). CDR1 is LGHDT and CDR2 is YNNKEL in the germline V gene (reference sequence). V was pared by 5 bases and J by 2 bases, with 17 bases between. The CDR3 is 16 residues long.

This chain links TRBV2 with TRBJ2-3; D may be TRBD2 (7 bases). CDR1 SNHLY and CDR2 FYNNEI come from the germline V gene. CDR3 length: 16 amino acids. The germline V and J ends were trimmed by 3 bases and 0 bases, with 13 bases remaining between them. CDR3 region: CASSDYAGASTDTQYF. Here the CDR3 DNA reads TGTGCCAGCAGTGACTACGCGGGGGCCAGCACAGATACGCAGTATTTT.

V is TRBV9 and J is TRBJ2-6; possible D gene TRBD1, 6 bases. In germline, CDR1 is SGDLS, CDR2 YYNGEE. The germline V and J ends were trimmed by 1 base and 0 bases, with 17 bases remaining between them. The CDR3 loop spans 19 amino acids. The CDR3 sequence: CASSVLGAPLSSGANVLTF. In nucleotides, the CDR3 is TGTGCCAGCAGCGTATTGGGGGCCCCACTTAGCTCTGGGGCCAACGTCCTGACTTTC.

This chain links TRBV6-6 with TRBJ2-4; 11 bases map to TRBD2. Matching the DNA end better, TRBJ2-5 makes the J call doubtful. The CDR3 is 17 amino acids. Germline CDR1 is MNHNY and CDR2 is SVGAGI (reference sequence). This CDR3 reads CASSFISGGVSGETQYF. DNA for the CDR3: TGTGCCAGCAGTTTTATTAGCGGGGGGGTTTCCGGTGAGACCCAGTACTTC.

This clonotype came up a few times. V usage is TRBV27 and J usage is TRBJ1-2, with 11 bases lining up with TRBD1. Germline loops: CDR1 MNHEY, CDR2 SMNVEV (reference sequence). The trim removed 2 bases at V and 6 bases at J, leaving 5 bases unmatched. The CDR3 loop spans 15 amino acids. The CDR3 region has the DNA TGTGCCAGCAGTTTACTCGGACAGGGGGCGCATGGCTACACCTTC. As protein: CASSLLGQGAHGYTF.